The 22 T cell receptor beta chains below all came from one sample that was sequenced in a study of identical twins' blood T cells (dated by TCRdb to 2013 to 2014). Library preparation employed 5' RACE. Sequencing took place on an Illumina Genome Analyzer IIx. The public reads were run again by TCRdb, first through fastp at Q25 and then through MiXCR, and only productive beta chains were kept. Rows with one shared CDR3 protein collapse into an entry with the most common genes and DNA. The sample table contains 350,000 to 400,000 distinct CDR3 sequences; only one count was recorded for roughly 31% of them. The ten largest make up more than 5.5% of the sample. Sequenced: PBMCs. The receptors were sampled from a woman between 18 and 55 years old in good health.

The J gene is TRBJ2-5, the V gene TRBV11-2, with 9 bases identical to TRBD2. J gave up 4 bases and V 0 bases, and 3 bases lay outside the gene matches. This CDR3 spans 15 amino acids. From germline, CDR1 is SGHAT and CDR2 FQNNGV. The CDR3 bases are TGTGCCAGCAGCTTAGAAGGACTAGCGCGAGAGACCCAGTACTTC. It encodes CASSLEGLARETQYF.

This clonotype was observed many times. This rearrangement joins TRBV4-3 to TRBJ2-1; 10 bases map to TRBD1. Germline V gene lookup returns CDR1 LGHNA and CDR2 YSLEER. This CDR3 is built from 16 residues. The V gene end was trimmed by 4 bases and the J gene end by 7 bases; junction bases not matched to a gene: 10. The CDR3 coding sequence is TGCGCCAGCAGCCTTAGATCCGGACAGGGGGGGAATGAGCAGTTCTTC. It specifies CASSLRSGQGGNEQFF.

This chain connects TRBV28 to TRBJ2-2; D possibly uses TRBD1 or TRBD2 (6 bases each). V lost 2 bases and J 0 bases, leaving 10 bases between the germline ends. Germline lookup yields CDR1 MDHEN and CDR2 SYDVKM. The CDR3 length is 16 residues. The CDR3 spells CASSLEGGPNTGELFF. Here the CDR3 DNA reads TGTGCCAGCAGTTTAGAAGGGGGGCCGAACACCGGGGAGCTGTTTTTT. The variable domain in full, with the rest retrieved from reference TRBV28 and TRBJ2-2, is DVKVTQSSRYLVKRTGEKVFLECVQDMDHENMFWYRQDPGLGLRLIYFSYDVKMKEKGDIPEGYSVSREKKERFSLILESASTNQTSMYLCASSLEGGPNTGELFFGEGSRLTVL.

CDR3 sequence (DNA): TGTGCCAGCAGCGATAGTCAGGGTCCTGTCAATTCACCCCTCCACTTT. This translates into CASSDSQGPVNSPLHF. The chain joins TRBV2 to TRBJ1-6; D might be TRBD1 (5 bases). The CDR3 is made up of 16 amino acids. V shed 6 bases and J shed 7 bases, with 19 bases lying between them. Germline CDR1 is SNHLY and CDR2 is FYNNEI.

This clonotype has a single count. This sequence joins TRBV11-2 and TRBJ1-2; unclear D gene. The CDR3 consists of 14 residues. The V end was cut by 1 base, the J end by 0 bases, with 6 bases between. Germline V lookup: CDR1 SGHAT, CDR2 FQNNGV. CDR3 nucleotide sequence: TGTGCCAGCAGCTTAGTGCATTCTAACTATGGCTACACCTTC. Translation gives CASSLVHSNYGYTF. Combining the CDR3 with reference TRBV11-2 and TRBJ1-2 gives the whole variable domain EAGVAQSPRYKIIEKRQSVAFWCNPISGHATLYWYQQILGQGPKLLIQFQNNGVVDDSQLPKDRFSAERLKGVDSTLKIQPAKLEDSAVYLCASSLVHSNYGYTFGSGTRLTVV.

This clonotype was counted a few times. The chain combines TRBV2 with TRBJ1-5; maybe TRBD1 (5 bases). The V gene's germline CDR1 is SNHLY and CDR2 FYNNEI. Trimming left V 2 bases short and J 4 bases short, with 15 bases between. The CDR3 is made up of 16 amino acids. CDR3 DNA: TGTGCCAGCAGTGAACTCCAGGGCCGGGCGAATCAGCCCCAGCATTTT. It translates to CASSELQGRANQPQHF.

This clonotype was counted between two and nine times. The chain is built from TRBV6-4 and TRBJ2-3; a possible D gene is TRBD1 (6 bases). Trimming pared 7 bases from V and 14 bases from J, leaving 16 bases between. CDR1 MRHNA and CDR2 SNTAGT come from the germline V gene. CDR3 length: 11 residues. The CDR3 nucleotides read TGTGCCAGCAACAGGGACGGGCGATGGTATTTT. Encoded protein: CASNRDGRWYF.

V usage is TRBV20-1 and J usage is TRBJ2-3; D not resolved. Germline CDR1 and CDR2: DFQATT and SNEGSKA (reference sequence). V was pared by 1 base and J by 2 bases, with 4 bases between. The CDR3 sequence is 12 residues long. CDR3 nucleotides: TGCAGTGCTAGAGCGGTCACAGATACGCAGTATTTT. Its protein product is CSARAVTDTQYF.

This clonotype was picked up many times. The rearrangement uses TRBV29-1 and TRBJ1-2; tentatively, D is TRBD1 (6 bases). This CDR3 region has 12 residues. Germline V gene sequence: CDR1 SQVTM, CDR2 ANQGSEA. V dropped 7 bases and J dropped 5 bases, with 14 bases sitting between them. The CDR3 here is CSALLGGYGYTF. CDR3 sequence (DNA): TGCAGCGCTCTCCTAGGGGGATATGGCTACACCTTC.

The CDR3, as DNA: TGCAGTGCTAGACGCAGGGGGGGCTTGTACGAGCAGTACTTC. Translation gives CSARRRGGLYEQYF. This chain joins TRBV20-1 and TRBJ2-7; D could derive from TRBD1 or TRBD2 (7 bases each). V was trimmed by 2 bases and J by 4 bases, leaving 15 bases between them. The germline V gene encodes CDR1 DFQATT and CDR2 SNEGSKA (reference sequence). CDR3 length: 14 residues.

The chain carries TRBV5-1 and TRBJ1-1; D uncertain. V was trimmed by 0 bases and J by 4 bases, leaving 10 bases between them. This CDR3 comprises 14 residues. Germline-derived CDR1 and CDR2 are SGHRS and YFSETQ. The CDR3: CASSLAVVGTEAFF. The CDR3 DNA reads TGCGCCAGCAGCTTGGCCGTGGTCGGCACTGAAGCTTTCTTT.

Many counts were recorded for this clonotype. J is TRBJ1-5 and V is TRBV12-5; D is ambiguous. The germline V and J ends were trimmed by 2 bases and 5 bases, with 7 bases remaining between them. CDR3 size: 13 residues. Looked up from germline, CDR1 is LGHNT and CDR2 is FRNRAP. The CDR3 loop is CASGLSGDQPQHF. CDR3 nucleotide sequence: TGTGCTAGTGGTTTGAGCGGCGATCAGCCCCAGCATTTT.

This clonotype was counted a few times. The chain carries TRBV11-2 and TRBJ2-1; 8 bases align to TRBD2. Trimming took 2 bases from V and 0 from J; bases not matched to a gene: 6. Germline values: CDR1 SGHAT, CDR2 FQNNGV. The CDR3 consists of 17 residues. The CDR3 here is CASSLRLARASYNEQFF. The CDR3 DNA sequence: TGTGCCAGCAGCTTACGACTAGCGAGAGCCTCCTACAATGAGCAGTTCTTC.

In this sample, this clonotype turned up many times. This sequence joins TRBV6-2 or TRBV6-3 and TRBJ1-1, with D perhaps TRBD1 (5 bases). In germline, CDR1 is MNHEY, CDR2 SVGEGT. CDR3 length: 13 amino acids. Trimming shortened V by 2 bases and J by 1 base, and 5 bases separated the two germline ends. The CDR3 DNA reads as TGTGCCAGCAGTTACAGGGGGAACACTGAAGCTTTCTTT. As protein: CASSYRGNTEAFF.

This clonotype has just a few counts. V is TRBV6-1 and J is TRBJ1-1; possible D gene TRBD1, 5 bases. CDR1 MNHNS and CDR2 SASEGT come from the germline V gene. V lost 4 bases to trimming and J lost 3 bases, with 30 bases between them. The CDR3 has 20 amino acids. As DNA, the CDR3 is TGTGCCAGCAGTGTAGGGGACTCCGGGCGGGAGGTGCGTGCGTACACTGAAGCTTTCTTT. Residues: CASSVGDSGREVRAYTEAFF.

This clonotype was picked up a small number of times. Compared with germline, one end of the junction differs, possibly owing to a read error. This chain uses TRBV6-1 with TRBJ1-6; D perhaps matches TRBD1 (6 bases). CDR3 length: 15 amino acids. Germline loops: CDR1 MNHNS, CDR2 SASEGT. The CDR3 here is CASSEVTGRNSPLHF. CDR3 nucleotide sequence: TGTGCCAGCAGTGAAGTTACAGGGCGGAATTCGCCCCTCCACTTT.

The rearrangement uses TRBV3-1 and TRBJ2-1, with D tentatively TRBD2 (5 bases). This CDR3 has 14 amino acids. Germline CDR1 LGHDT, CDR2 YNNKEL (reference sequence). Trimming pared 0 bases from V and 8 bases from J, leaving 11 bases between. The CDR3 here is CASSQEGERDEQFF. The CDR3 bases are TGTGCCAGCAGCCAAGAGGGAGAACGGGATGAGCAGTTCTTC.

This clonotype was found many times. This chain links TRBV12-3 or TRBV12-4 with TRBJ2-1; D ambiguous. V gave up 3 bases and J gave up 5 bases, with 11 bases separating them. This CDR3 spans 14 amino acids. CDR3 in amino acids: CASSFRSVHNEQFF. The CDR3 nucleotides read TGTGCCAGCAGTTTTCGGAGCGTACACAATGAGCAGTTCTTC.

The sample holds a few counts of this clonotype. The genes are TRBV11-2 and TRBJ2-1, with TRBD1 matching over 10 bases. Germline trimming cut 3 bases from V and 8 bases from J; bases unmatched to any gene: 10. Per germline, CDR1 SGHAT and CDR2 FQNNGV. This CDR3 region has 16 residues. CDR3 sequence: CASSFARTGGTHEQFF. The CDR3 bases are TGTGCCAGCAGCTTCGCCCGGACAGGGGGTACGCATGAGCAGTTCTTC.

CDR3 amino acids: CASITYRGLSNQPQHF. For the CDR3, the DNA is TGTGCCAGCATCACGTACAGGGGCCTCAGCAATCAGCCCCAGCATTTT. The rearrangement uses TRBV27 and TRBJ1-5; 7 nucleotides agree with TRBD1. V lost 7 bases to trimming and J lost 1 base; unmatched junction nucleotides: 10. CDR3 length equals 16 residues. The V gene's germline CDR1 is MNHEY and CDR2 SMNVEV (reference sequence).

This chain joins TRBV7-8 and TRBJ1-1, with a weak D call TRBD1 (5 bases). This CDR3 is built from 15 residues. Trimming took off 1 base at V and 3 bases at J, with 12 bases between the two ends. CDR1 and CDR2 (germline): SGHVS, FQNEAQ. The chain's CDR3 is CASSLVGGYDTEAFF. The CDR3 region has the DNA TGTGCCAGCAGCTTAGTTGGGGGTTACGACACTGAAGCTTTCTTT.

This clonotype was seen at least ten times. This chain links TRBV20-1 with TRBJ2-1; no reliable D call. Between the trimmed V and J ends, which lost 3 bases and 1 base, there was a span of 4 bases. The CDR3 is made up of 12 amino acids. Germline lookup yields CDR1 DFQATT and CDR2 SNEGSKA (reference sequence). For the CDR3, the DNA is TGCAGTGCTAGGGGGTCCTACAATGAGCAGTTCTTC. Protein sequence: CSARGSYNEQFF.